What follows are 27 T cell receptor beta chains derived from one specimen sequenced in a study of control samples from healthy donors and cancer patients. Only in-frame clones appear in the TCRdb table, and some are missing; sequencing was by immunoSEQ multiplex PCR. The profile shows about 170,000 clones, about 93% of them singletons. Specimen: blood. The source is a woman aged 60 to 75 in good health.

The chain joins TRBV29-1 to TRBJ1-5, with 7 bases that match TRBD1. CDR3 length: 13 residues. J was trimmed by 6 bases and V by 7 bases; bases with no gene match: 9. CDR1 and CDR2 from the germline V gene are SQVTM and ANQGSEA. CDR3 in amino acids: CSARAGGSQPQHF. In DNA form, the CDR3 reads TGCAGCGCCAGGGCAGGGGGATCTCAGCCCCAGCATTTT.

A few counts support this clone. This chain links TRBV2 with TRBJ1-2, with D perhaps TRBD1 (5 bases). Trimming stripped 6 bases from V and 5 bases from J, with 10 bases between. CDR3 size: 12 residues. The germline V gene encodes CDR1 SNHLY and CDR2 FYNNEI. CDR3: CASRGDSYGYTF. CDR3 sequence (DNA): TGTGCCAGCAGGGGAGACAGTTATGGCTACACCTTC. Complete variable domain (other parts from reference TRBV2 and TRBJ1-2): EPEVTQTPSHQVTQMGQEVILRCVPISNHLYFYWYRQILGQKVEFLVSFYNNEISEKSEIFDDQFSVERPDGSNFTLKIRSTKLEDSAMYFCASRGDSYGYTFGSGTRLTVV.

This clone appeared once. This chain uses TRBV5-1 with TRBJ1-2, with D maybe TRBD1 (6 bases). Germline V gene lookup returns CDR1 SGHRS and CDR2 YFSETQ. The CDR3 runs 16 residues. With 4 bases removed from V and 3 bases from J, the gap between germline ends came to 19 bases. The CDR3 DNA sequence: TGCGCCAGCAGCCAAACCCCTGGGAGACAGGACTATGGCTACACCTTC. Translated: CASSQTPGRQDYGYTF.

V is TRBV6-5 and J is TRBJ1-1; 10 bases fit TRBD1. J lost 1 base, V lost 6 bases, and 2 bases had no gene match. This CDR3 has 14 amino acids. CDR1 and CDR2 (germline): MNHEY, SVGAGI. Written as DNA, the CDR3 is TGTGCCAGCAGGGGGACAGGGGCGAACACTGAAGCTTTCTTT. Translation: CASRGTGANTEAFF.

V and J are TRBV6-6 and TRBJ2-2, with D perhaps TRBD1 (6 bases). The CDR3 totals 15 residues. The germline gives CDR1 MNHNY, CDR2 SVGAGI (reference sequence). Trimming removed 0 bases from V and 3 bases from J, with 8 bases in between. The CDR3 loop is CASSYSTGYTGELFF. The DNA for the CDR3 is TGTGCCAGCAGTTACTCCACAGGGTACACCGGGGAGCTGTTTTTT.

This clone was seen just once. The chain couples TRBV19 to TRBJ2-3, with D hard to call. Germline V lookup: CDR1 LNHDA, CDR2 SQIVND (reference sequence). The CDR3 consists of 13 residues. Trimming took 10 bases from V and 0 from J, leaving 11 bases between them. CDR3 sequence (DNA): TGTGCCACAAATAGCATCAGCACAGATACGCAGTATTTT. It codes for CATNSISTDTQYF.

V usage is TRBV19 and J usage is TRBJ1-2, with D uncertain. The CDR3 runs to 13 residues. Germline CDR1 LNHDA, CDR2 SQIVND (reference sequence). Trimming shortened V by 1 base and J by 4 bases, and 7 bases separated the two germline ends. The DNA for the CDR3 is TGTGCCAGTAGTATAGGATCCTTCTATGGCTACACCTTC. Translation gives CASSIGSFYGYTF.

The chain links TRBV6-2 or TRBV6-3 to TRBJ2-1; TRBD2 agrees at 7 bases. The CDR3 extends over 14 amino acids. Unmatched junction bases numbered 5, after V lost 4 bases and J lost 5 bases. In germline, CDR1 is MNHEY, CDR2 SVGEGT. The CDR3 coding sequence is TGTGCCAGCAGTTGGGGGGGGAGAAACAATGAGCAGTTCTTC. Translation gives CASSWGGRNNEQFF.

As for this clone: Mismatch with germline at one junction end may stem from a read error. The same CDR3 arises from other DNA sequences in this sample as well. This sequence joins TRBV5-1 and TRBJ1-1, with D hard to call. The CDR3 contains 14 residues. The germline CDR1 and CDR2 sequences are SGHRS and YFSETQ. The chain's CDR3 is CASSALPWSTEAFF. Written as DNA, the CDR3 is TGCGCCAGCAGCGCCTTGCCCTGGAGCACTGAAGCTTTTTTT.

The J gene is TRBJ1-6, the V gene TRBV9; a weak D match, TRBD1 (5 bases). The CDR3 loop spans 11 amino acids. Germline V CDR1 and CDR2: SGDLS, YYNGEE. V was cut by 5 bases and J by 8 bases, with 5 bases left in between. The CDR3, as DNA: TGTGCCAGCAGAGGGGATTCACCCCTCCACTTT. Protein: CASRGDSPLHF.

The sample holds one count of this clone. This chain connects TRBV7-2 to TRBJ2-5; D may correspond to TRBD1 or TRBD2 (6 bases each). Germline CDR1 is SGHTA and CDR2 is FQGNSA. This CDR3 is 15 amino acids long. Trimming removed 1 base at V and 5 bases at J, with 14 bases between. The CDR3 DNA follows: TGTGCCAGCAGCTTAGTTACGGGGGCCTGGGAGACCCAGTACTTC. Protein: CASSLVTGAWETQYF.

The J gene is TRBJ1-1, the V gene TRBV7-3; D unresolved. Germline CDR1 and CDR2: SGHTA and FQGTGA. Between the trimmed V and J ends, which lost 4 bases and 3 bases, there was a span of 9 bases. The CDR3 loop spans 13 amino acids. The CDR3 DNA follows: TGTGCCAGCAGCTCCCAGTATGACACTGAAGCTTTCTTT. Protein sequence: CASSSQYDTEAFF.

V is TRBV29-1 and J is TRBJ1-2; D unclear. CDR3 length equals 13 residues. V lost 4 bases and J 6 bases, leaving 15 bases between the germline ends. The germline gives CDR1 SQVTM, CDR2 ANQGSEA. CDR3 in amino acids: CSVGVPSANGYTF. The CDR3 region has the DNA TGCAGCGTTGGAGTTCCATCGGCTAATGGCTACACCTTC.

This chain links TRBV18 with TRBJ1-4; no definite D call. The CDR3 loop spans 14 amino acids. Germline CDR1 reads KGHSH; CDR2 reads LQKENI. The V end was cut by 3 bases, the J end by 10 bases, with 15 bases between. CDR3 in amino acids: CASSPRVEQGKLFF. CDR3 coding DNA: TGTGCCAGCTCACCGAGGGTCGAACAAGGAAAACTGTTTTTT.

This chain uses TRBV11-2 with TRBJ1-5, with a tentative D call TRBD1 (5 bases). The V and J ends lost 5 bases and 5 bases respectively, with 10 bases between them. The germline V gene has CDR1 SGHAT and CDR2 FQNNGV. The CDR3 has 13 residues. The DNA for the CDR3 is TGTGCCAGCAGCCGGGACCGTGATCAGCCCCAGCATTTT. Amino acids: CASSRDRDQPQHF. The whole variable domain, filled in from reference TRBV11-2 and TRBJ1-5, reads EAGVAQSPRYKIIEKRQSVAFWCNPISGHATLYWYQQILGQGPKLLIQFQNNGVVDDSQLPKDRFSAERLKGVDSTLKIQPAKLEDSAVYLCASSRDRDQPQHFGDGTRLSIL.

The chain couples TRBV4-3 to TRBJ2-2; D may be TRBD2 (5 bases). The CDR3 contains 15 residues. Germline values: CDR1 LGHNA, CDR2 YSLEER. V lost 1 base, J lost 4 bases, and 10 bases lay in between. The CDR3, as DNA: TGCGCCAGCAGCCAAGGAACTCGGGGCACCGGGGAGCTGTTTTTT. It specifies CASSQGTRGTGELFF.

The V and J genes are TRBV9 and TRBJ1-1; possibly TRBD1 for D (5 bases). This CDR3 contains 13 residues. Trimming shortened V by 0 bases and J by 5 bases, and 8 bases separated the two germline ends. CDR1 and CDR2 (germline): SGDLS, YYNGEE. CDR3 loop: CASSVEAGTEAFF. The CDR3 nucleotides read TGTGCCAGCAGCGTAGAGGCAGGGACTGAAGCTTTCTTT. The complete variable domain, with remaining parts taken from reference TRBV9 and TRBJ1-1, reads DSGVTQTPKHLITATGQRVTLRCSPRSGDLSVYWYQQSLDQGLQFLIQYYNGEERAKGNILERFSAQQFPDLHSELNLSSLELGDSALYFCASSVEAGTEAFFGQGTRLTVV.

The rearrangement links TRBV19 to TRBJ1-5, with D perhaps TRBD1 (5 bases). The V gene's germline CDR1 is LNHDA and CDR2 SQIVND (reference sequence). The V and J ends lost 5 bases and 5 bases respectively, with 16 bases between them. The CDR3 spans 15 residues. For the CDR3, the DNA is TGTGCCAGTAGTCGCCGTGGAGGGGAGGATCAGCCCCAGCATTTT. Protein product: CASSRRGGEDQPQHF.

This sequence joins TRBV12-3 or TRBV12-4 and TRBJ1-5; no reliable D call. The CDR3 extends over 12 amino acids. V was pared by 6 bases and J by 4 bases, with 7 bases between. The CDR3 spells CASSRVNQPQHF. For the CDR3, the DNA is TGTGCCAGCAGCAGAGTAAATCAGCCCCAGCATTTT.

The chain carries TRBV12-3 or TRBV12-4 and TRBJ2-2; D is unresolved. The CDR3 is 13 residues long. V gave up 6 bases and J gave up 4 bases, with 9 bases separating them. The CDR3 DNA sequence: TGTGCCAGCAGCAGTCGAGTCACCGGGGAGCTGTTTTTT. This translates into CASSSRVTGELFF.

In DNA, the CDR3 is TGTGCCAGCAGTTTAGTTAGCGGGACTAGCAAAAACATTCAGTACTTC. It encodes CASSLVSGTSKNIQYF. The chain joins TRBV27 to TRBJ2-4, with 8 nucleotides matching TRBD2. This CDR3 comprises 16 residues. With 2 bases clipped from V and 3 bases from J, the junction kept 6 bases outside the gene matches. Germline V CDR1 and CDR2: MNHEY, SMNVEV (reference sequence).

This chain joins TRBV5-1 and TRBJ2-5, with D possibly TRBD1 on 5 matching bases. The V gene's germline CDR1 is SGHRS and CDR2 YFSETQ. The CDR3 has 16 residues. V lost 0 bases, J lost 1 base, and 13 bases lay in between. CDR3 residues: CASSLGQGIRQETQYF. The CDR3 region has the DNA TGCGCCAGCAGCTTGGGTCAGGGAATTCGCCAAGAGACCCAGTACTTC. Combining the CDR3 with reference TRBV5-1 and TRBJ2-5 gives the whole variable domain KAGVTQTPRYLIKTRGQQVTLSCSPISGHRSVSWYQQTPGQGLQFLFEYFSETQRNKGNFPGRFSGRQFSNSRSEMNVSTLELGDSALYLCASSLGQGIRQETQYFGPGTRLLVL.

This chain joins TRBV3-1 (or the pseudogene TRBV3-2) and TRBJ2-2; 7 nucleotides align to TRBD2. Germline CDR1 is LGHDT and CDR2 is YNNKEL (reference sequence). The junction had 15 bases not matched to a gene; V was cut back by 0 bases and J by 5 bases. The CDR3 is made up of 19 amino acids. The CDR3 loop reads CASSQEIGGSSLVTGELFF. The CDR3 region has the DNA TGTGCCAGCAGCCAAGAGATAGGCGGGAGTTCCTTGGTAACCGGGGAGCTGTTTTTT.

This chain joins TRBV19 and TRBJ2-7; D uncertain. The CDR3 consists of 18 residues. Germline V lookup: CDR1 LNHDA, CDR2 SQIVND (reference sequence). The ends were cut back, 2 bases at V and 0 bases at J, with 20 bases in the middle. The CDR3 region has the DNA TGTGCCAGTAGTATACAAGACGGCGGTGAAGTAACCTCCTACGAGCAGTACTTC. Translation gives CASSIQDGGEVTSYEQYF.

V and J are TRBV30 and TRBJ1-3; D remains unclear. V was cut by 1 base and J by 3 bases, with 10 bases left in between. The V gene's germline CDR1 is GTSNPN and CDR2 SVGIG (reference sequence). The CDR3 runs 14 residues. The CDR3: CAWSGPAGGNTIYF. DNA of the CDR3: TGTGCCTGGAGTGGACCCGCGGGTGGAAACACCATATATTTT.

This clone has more than one count but fewer than ten. The chain employs TRBV7-8 and TRBJ2-7, with a possible D match to TRBD2 (6 bases). The V end was cut by 4 bases, the J end by 0 bases, with 13 bases between. Germline CDR1 reads SGHVS; CDR2 reads FQNEAQ. This CDR3 has 15 amino acids. The CDR3 loop reads CASSSLALSSYEQYF. CDR3 nucleotide sequence: TGTGCCAGCAGCTCTCTAGCGTTATCCTCCTACGAGCAGTACTTC.

The gene calls are TRBV5-1 and TRBJ2-1; D might be TRBD2 (5 bases). V lost 0 bases and J 8 bases, leaving 9 bases between the germline ends. Germline CDR1 is SGHRS and CDR2 is YFSETQ. The CDR3 is 13 residues long. CDR3 residues: CASSLAGLDEQFF. Written as DNA, the CDR3 is TGCGCCAGCAGCTTGGCGGGGTTGGATGAGCAGTTCTTC. The variable domain in full, completed from reference TRBV5-1 and TRBJ2-1, reads KAGVTQTPRYLIKTRGQQVTLSCSPISGHRSVSWYQQTPGQGLQFLFEYFSETQRNKGNFPGRFSGRQFSNSRSEMNVSTLELGDSALYLCASSLAGLDEQFFGPGTRLTVL.